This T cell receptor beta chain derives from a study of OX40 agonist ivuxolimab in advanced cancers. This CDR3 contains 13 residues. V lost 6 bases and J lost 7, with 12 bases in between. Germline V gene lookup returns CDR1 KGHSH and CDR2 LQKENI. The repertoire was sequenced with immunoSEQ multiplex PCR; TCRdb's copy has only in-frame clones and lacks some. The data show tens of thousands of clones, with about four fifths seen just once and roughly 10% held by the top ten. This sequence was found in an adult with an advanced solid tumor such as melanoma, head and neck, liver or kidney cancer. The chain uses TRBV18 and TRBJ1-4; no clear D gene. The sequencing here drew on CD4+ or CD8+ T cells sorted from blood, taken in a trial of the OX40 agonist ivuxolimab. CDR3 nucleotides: TGTGCCAGCTCTCAAGTTCTTAGTGAAAAACTGTTTTTT. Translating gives CASSQVLSEKLFF.